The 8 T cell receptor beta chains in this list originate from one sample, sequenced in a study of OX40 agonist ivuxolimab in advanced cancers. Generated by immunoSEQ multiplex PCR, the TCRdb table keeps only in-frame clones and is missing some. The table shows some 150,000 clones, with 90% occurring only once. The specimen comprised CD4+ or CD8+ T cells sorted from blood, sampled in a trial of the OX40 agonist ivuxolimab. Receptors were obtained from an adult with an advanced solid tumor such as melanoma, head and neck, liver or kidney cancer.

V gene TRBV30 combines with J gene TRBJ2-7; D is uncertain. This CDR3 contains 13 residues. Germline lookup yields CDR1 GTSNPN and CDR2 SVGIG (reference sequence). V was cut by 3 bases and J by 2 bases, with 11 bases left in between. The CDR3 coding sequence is TGTGCCTGGAGCCCCGGCGGAGCCTACGAGCAGTACTTC. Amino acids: CAWSPGGAYEQYF.

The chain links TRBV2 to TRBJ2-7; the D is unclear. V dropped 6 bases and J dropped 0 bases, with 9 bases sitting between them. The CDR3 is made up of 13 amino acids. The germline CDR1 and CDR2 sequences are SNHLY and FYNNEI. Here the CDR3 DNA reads TGTGCCAGCAGGGTAGGGTACTCCTACGAGCAGTACTTC. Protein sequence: CASRVGYSYEQYF.

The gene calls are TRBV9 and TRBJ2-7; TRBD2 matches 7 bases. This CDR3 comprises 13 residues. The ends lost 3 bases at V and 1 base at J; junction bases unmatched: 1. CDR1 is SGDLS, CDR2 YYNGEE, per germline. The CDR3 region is CASSEGLSYEQYF. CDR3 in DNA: TGTGCCAGCAGCGAGGGACTATCCTACGAGCAGTACTTC.

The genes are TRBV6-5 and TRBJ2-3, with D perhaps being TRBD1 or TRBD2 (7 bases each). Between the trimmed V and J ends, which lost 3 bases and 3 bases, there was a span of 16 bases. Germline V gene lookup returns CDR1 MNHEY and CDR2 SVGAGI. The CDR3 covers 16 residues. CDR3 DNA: TGTGCCAGCAGTTATCCGACAGGGAGGGTAACAGATACGCAGTATTTT. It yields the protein CASSYPTGRVTDTQYF.

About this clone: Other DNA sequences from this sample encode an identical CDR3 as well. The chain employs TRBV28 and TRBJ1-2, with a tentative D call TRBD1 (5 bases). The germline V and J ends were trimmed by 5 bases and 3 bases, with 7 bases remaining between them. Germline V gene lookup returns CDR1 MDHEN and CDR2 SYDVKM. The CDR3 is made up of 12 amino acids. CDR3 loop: CASSQGDYGYTF. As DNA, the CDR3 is TGTGCCAGCAGTCAGGGTGACTATGGCTACACCTTC.

The CDR3 loop is CASSYSREGKLFF. Here the CDR3 DNA reads TGTGCCAGCAGTTACTCGAGGGAGGGAAAACTGTTTTTT. This chain connects TRBV6-5 to TRBJ1-4, with unresolved D. The CDR3 covers 13 residues. Germline CDR1 is MNHEY and CDR2 is SVGAGI. Trimming cost V 0 bases and J 10 bases, with 9 bases left between them.

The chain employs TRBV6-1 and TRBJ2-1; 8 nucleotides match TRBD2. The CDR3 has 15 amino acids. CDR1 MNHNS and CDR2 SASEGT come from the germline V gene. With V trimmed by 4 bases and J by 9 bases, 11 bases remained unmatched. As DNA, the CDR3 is TGTGCCAGCAGTGGTGGCGCAGCGGGAGCGGCTGAGCAGTTCTTC. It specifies CASSGGAAGAAEQFF.

CDR3 bases: TGTGCCACCGGGAAAAGCGGGACGCAAGATACCTACACCTTC. It encodes CATGKSGTQDTYTF. V usage is TRBV6-1 and J usage is TRBJ1-2; D perhaps matches TRBD1 (5 bases). This CDR3 is 14 amino acids long. Germline V CDR1 and CDR2: MNHNS, SASEGT. V lost 10 bases and J 10 bases, leaving 25 bases between the germline ends.